This entry features one T cell receptor beta chain sequence. Only in-frame clones appear in the TCRdb table, and some are missing; sequencing was by immunoSEQ multiplex PCR. The table has some 120,000 clones, approximately 85% seen once; the top ten hold 25% to 30%. The record originates from a study of blood T cell repertoires in COVID-19. In the study overall: Researchers got acute and convalescent COVID-19 samples from the United States, Italy and Spain. In each case, the material was cDNA or gDNA derived from T cells, B-cell-depleted T cells, or PBMCs.

The V end lost 6 bases, the J end lost 3 bases, and 17 bases lay between the germline ends. In germline, CDR1 is MNHEY, CDR2 SVGAGI. This CDR3 is 15 amino acids long. The sequence was collected from a woman of 80 years or more with acute or convalescent COVID-19. Input material: peripheral blood. The J gene is TRBJ1-1, the V gene TRBV6-5; TRBD1 might be the D (5 bases). The CDR3 bases are TGTGCCAGCAGGTCCGGGACGGCGGGGTACACTGAAGCTTTCTTT. This codes for CASRSGTAGYTEAFF.